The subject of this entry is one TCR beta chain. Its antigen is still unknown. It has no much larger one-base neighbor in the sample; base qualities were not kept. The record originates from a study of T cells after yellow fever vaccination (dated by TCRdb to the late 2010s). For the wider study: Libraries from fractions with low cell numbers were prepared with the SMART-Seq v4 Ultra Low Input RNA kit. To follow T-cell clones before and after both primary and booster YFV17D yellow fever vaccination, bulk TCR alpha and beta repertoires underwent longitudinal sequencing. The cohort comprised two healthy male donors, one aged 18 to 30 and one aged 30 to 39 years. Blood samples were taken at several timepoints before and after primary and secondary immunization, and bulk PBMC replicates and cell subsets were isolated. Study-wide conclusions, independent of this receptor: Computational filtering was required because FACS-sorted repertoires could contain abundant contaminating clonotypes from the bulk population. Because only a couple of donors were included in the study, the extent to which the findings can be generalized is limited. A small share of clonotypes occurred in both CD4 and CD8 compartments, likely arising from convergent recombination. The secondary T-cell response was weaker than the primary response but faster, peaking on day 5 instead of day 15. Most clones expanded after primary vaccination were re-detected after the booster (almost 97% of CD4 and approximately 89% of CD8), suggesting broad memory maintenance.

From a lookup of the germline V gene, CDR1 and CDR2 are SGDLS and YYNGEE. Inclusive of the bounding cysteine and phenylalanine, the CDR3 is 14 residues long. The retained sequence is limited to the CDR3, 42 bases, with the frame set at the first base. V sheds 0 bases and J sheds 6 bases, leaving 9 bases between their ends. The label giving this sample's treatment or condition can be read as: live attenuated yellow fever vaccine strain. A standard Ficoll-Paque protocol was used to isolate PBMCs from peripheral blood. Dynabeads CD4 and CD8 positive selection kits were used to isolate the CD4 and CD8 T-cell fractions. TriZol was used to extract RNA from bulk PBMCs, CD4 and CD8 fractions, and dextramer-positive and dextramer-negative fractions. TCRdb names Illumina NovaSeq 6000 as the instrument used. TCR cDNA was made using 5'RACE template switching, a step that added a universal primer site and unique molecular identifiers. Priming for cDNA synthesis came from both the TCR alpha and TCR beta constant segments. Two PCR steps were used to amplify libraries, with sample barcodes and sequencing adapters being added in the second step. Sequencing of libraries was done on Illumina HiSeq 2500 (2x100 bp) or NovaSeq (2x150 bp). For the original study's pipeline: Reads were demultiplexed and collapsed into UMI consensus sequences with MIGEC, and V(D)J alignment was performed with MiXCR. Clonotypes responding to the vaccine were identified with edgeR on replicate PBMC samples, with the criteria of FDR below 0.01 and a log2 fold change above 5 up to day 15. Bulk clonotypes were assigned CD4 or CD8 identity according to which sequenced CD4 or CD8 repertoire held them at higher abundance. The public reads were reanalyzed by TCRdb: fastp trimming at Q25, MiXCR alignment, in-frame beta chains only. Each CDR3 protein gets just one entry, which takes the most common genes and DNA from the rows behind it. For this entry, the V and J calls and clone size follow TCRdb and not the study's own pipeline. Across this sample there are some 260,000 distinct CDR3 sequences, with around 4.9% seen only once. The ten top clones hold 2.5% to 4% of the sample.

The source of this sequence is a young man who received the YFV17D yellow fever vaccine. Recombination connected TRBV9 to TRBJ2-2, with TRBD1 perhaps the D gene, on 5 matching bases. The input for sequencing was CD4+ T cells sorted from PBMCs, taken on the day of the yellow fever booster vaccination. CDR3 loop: CASSVVGAAGELFF. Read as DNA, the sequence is TGTGCCAGCAGCGTAGTTGGGGCGGCCGGGGAGCTGTTTTTT.